The TCR beta chain described here comes from a study of vaccination effects on CD4 cells after COVID-19. Study-level information: The median interval between the second dose and post-vaccine sampling was 72 days.

Sequencing was performed with immunoSEQ multiplex PCR; in TCRdb, only in-frame clones are kept and a portion is missing. Of approximately 65,000 clones in the sample, 74% were seen once. Expansion with viral peptide pools was applied to antigen-specific CD4+ T cells by the ViraFEST assay prior to sequencing. Subsequent to a culture period of more than 9 days, CD4+ T cells were isolated. Participants were vaccinated with two doses of either the BNT162b2 or mRNA-1273 vaccine. People in the vaccine group had not been infected with SARS-CoV-2 before, and their nucleocapsid antibodies were negative. They grew two million PBMC in each well, adding around 10 IU/ml IL-2 and around 10 ug/ml peptides. Researchers swapped half the medium for IL-2 medium on both days 3 and 7. The CDR3 contains 16 residues. The germline CDR1 and CDR2 sequences are KGHDR and SFDVKD. The trim removed 3 bases at V and 1 base at J, leaving 5 bases unmatched.

As for this clone: Antigen specificity is unknown.

Sequenced here: CD4+ T cells from PBMCs cultured with HCoV-229E spike peptides, sampled after COVID-19 vaccination. The sequence derives from a human donor who received a COVID-19 vaccine. The V gene is TRBV24-1, the J gene TRBJ2-5, with 9 nucleotides matching TRBD1. This chain's CDR3 is CATSDPGTGFQETQYF. The CDR3 region has the DNA TGTGCCACCAGTGATCCCGGGACAGGGTTCCAAGAGACCCAGTACTTC.